What follows are 20 T cell receptor beta chains derived from one specimen sequenced in a study of OX40 agonist ivuxolimab in advanced cancers. Sequenced by immunoSEQ multiplex PCR; TCRdb stores in-frame clones only, minus some. The repertoire holds 15,000 to 20,000 clones, with roughly four fifths as singletons. The source material was CD4+ or CD8+ T cells sorted from blood, sampled in a trial of the OX40 agonist ivuxolimab. These receptors all stem from an adult with an advanced solid tumor such as melanoma, head and neck, liver or kidney cancer.

The chain uses TRBV5-6 and TRBJ2-4; D could derive from TRBD1 or TRBD2 (6 bases each). The germline gives CDR1 SGHDT, CDR2 YYEEEE. Between the trimmed V and J ends, which lost 2 bases and 3 bases, there was a span of 9 bases. The length of the CDR3 is 14 residues. CDR3 in DNA: TGTGCCAGCAGCTTAGGGGGGTTCAAAAACATTCAGTACTTC. Translating gives CASSLGGFKNIQYF.

The chain joins TRBV29-1 to TRBJ2-7; D possibly corresponds to TRBD1 (6 bases). The CDR3 loop spans 12 amino acids. The germline gives CDR1 SQVTM, CDR2 ANQGSEA. Between the trimmed V and J ends, which lost 6 bases and 3 bases, there was a span of 12 bases. The CDR3 protein is CSVRGSDYEQYF. For the CDR3, the DNA is TGCAGCGTCAGGGGCTCGGACTACGAGCAGTACTTC.

A few counts support this clone. The CDR3 region is CASSGSVAYGYTF. CDR3 DNA sequence: TGTGCCAGCAGTGGGTCTGTAGCCTATGGCTACACCTTC. V gene TRBV6-1 combines with J gene TRBJ1-2; D not resolved. Germline V CDR1 and CDR2: MNHNS, SASEGT. Trimming removed 4 bases at V and 4 bases at J, with 10 bases between. The CDR3 is 13 amino acids.

This clone was detected once. The chain recombines TRBV6-6 with TRBJ1-4, with 9 bases lining up with TRBD1. The V and J ends lost 7 bases and 10 bases, in that order; junction bases with no gene match: 7. This CDR3 contains 13 residues. Germline CDR1 reads MNHNY; CDR2 reads SVGAGI (reference sequence). DNA of the CDR3: TGTGCCAGCACTACAGGGGGCGGGGGAAAACTGTTTTTT. Translating it yields CASTTGGGGKLFF.

This clone was detected a few times. The rearrangement uses TRBV5-1 and TRBJ2-1, with D perhaps matching TRBD2 (5 bases). The CDR3 runs to 16 residues. Trimming pared 4 bases from V and 7 bases from J, leaving 21 bases between. The V gene's germline CDR1 is SGHRS and CDR2 YFSETQ. The CDR3 is CASSRSLSSGSNEQFF. Here the CDR3 DNA reads TGCGCCAGCAGCCGCTCCCTTAGTTCGGGGTCAAATGAGCAGTTCTTC.

This clone was recorded only once. The genes are TRBV7-9 and TRBJ2-7; no definite D call. V was clipped by 5 bases and J by 3 bases, with 8 bases between them. The CDR3 extends over 12 amino acids. The germline V gene has CDR1 SEHNR and CDR2 FQNEAQ (reference sequence). The CDR3 loop reads CASSGVDYEQYF. DNA for the CDR3: TGTGCCAGCAGCGGTGTGGACTACGAGCAGTACTTC.

For the CDR3, the DNA is TGCGCCAGCAGCTTTGACTCCTACGAGCAGTACTTC. Translated: CASSFDSYEQYF. The chain has TRBV5-1 and TRBJ2-7; D gene uncertain. V was trimmed by 2 bases and J by 0 bases, leaving 3 bases between them. Germline CDR1 and CDR2: SGHRS and YFSETQ. The CDR3 runs to 12 residues.

J is TRBJ1-6 and V is TRBV27; D is ambiguous. The CDR3 spans 13 residues. CDR1 is MNHEY, CDR2 SMNVEV, per germline (reference sequence). With 9 bases removed from V and 8 bases from J, the gap between germline ends came to 14 bases. The CDR3 nucleotides read TGTGCCAGTCCGACCGACTCACATTCACCCCTCCACTTT. Encoded protein: CASPTDSHSPLHF.

The chain carries TRBV7-2 and TRBJ2-3, with TRBD2 as a possible D gene (6 bases). CDR3 length: 17 amino acids. Germline-derived CDR1 and CDR2 are SGHTA and FQGNSA. V lost 4 bases and J lost 2, with 19 bases in between. CDR3 residues: CASSSGAGMVITDTQYF. Written as DNA, the CDR3 is TGTGCCAGCAGCTCCGGGGCGGGGATGGTTATCACAGATACGCAGTATTTT.

The CDR3 reads CASSEYFVVFF. CDR3 nucleotides: TGTGCCAGCAGTGAGTATTTCGTGGTTTTCTTT. J is TRBJ1-1 and V is TRBV6-1; D remains ambiguous. Germline-derived CDR1 and CDR2 are MNHNS and SASEGT. V was clipped by 3 bases and J by 13 bases, with 12 bases between them. The CDR3 length is 11 residues.

The rearrangement uses TRBV13 and TRBJ1-1; 11 bases are a match to TRBD1. CDR1 and CDR2 from the germline V gene are PRHDT and FYEKMQ (reference sequence). After removal of 1 base from V and 5 bases from J, the junction contained 12 bases not matched to a gene. CDR3 length: 18 residues. CDR3 in amino acids: CASSLDYESGQGGTEAFF. In nucleotides, the CDR3 is TGTGCCAGCAGCTTAGATTATGAGTCGGGACAGGGGGGTACTGAAGCTTTCTTT.

The rearrangement joins TRBV18 to TRBJ2-1; weak D call: TRBD2 (6 bases). Germline V gives CDR1 KGHSH, CDR2 LQKENI. The ends were cut back, 3 bases at V and 2 bases at J, with 11 bases in the middle. The CDR3 loop spans 15 amino acids. The CDR3 sequence: CASSPPGAPYNEQFF. In nucleotides, the CDR3 is TGTGCCAGCTCACCTCCGGGAGCTCCCTACAATGAGCAGTTCTTC.

This chain connects TRBV28 to TRBJ2-1; TRBD1 matches at 8 bases. J was trimmed by 0 bases and V by 10 bases; bases with no gene match: 5. This CDR3 has 14 residues. Germline CDR1 is MDHEN and CDR2 is SYDVKM. CDR3 in DNA: TGTGCCACCCTGGGACAGGCCTCCTACAATGAGCAGTTCTTC. Its protein product is CATLGQASYNEQFF.

The chain carries TRBV19 and TRBJ1-2, with a tentative D call TRBD1 (6 bases). Trimming shortened V by 4 bases and J by 4 bases, and 13 bases separated the two germline ends. This CDR3 is 14 amino acids long. Germline CDR1 is LNHDA and CDR2 is SQIVND (reference sequence). CDR3 nucleotide sequence: TGTGCCAGTAGTAGTGTAGGGGGTGGCTATGGCTACACCTTC. Protein product: CASSSVGGGYGYTF.

This clone appeared once. V and J are TRBV7-9 and TRBJ2-1; D is ambiguous. The CDR3 covers 15 residues. Germline V gene sequence: CDR1 SEHNR, CDR2 FQNEAQ (reference sequence). V gave up 0 bases and J gave up 2 bases, with 8 bases separating them. The chain's CDR3 is CASSLAADPYNEQFF. The CDR3 nucleotides are TGTGCCAGCAGCTTAGCCGCGGATCCCTACAATGAGCAGTTCTTC.

This chain connects TRBV6-1 to TRBJ1-5, with 7 bases aligning to TRBD1. Losses at the gene ends were 5 bases for V and 4 bases for J; bases not matched to a gene: 2. This CDR3 is built from 13 residues. Germline V lookup: CDR1 MNHNS, CDR2 SASEGT. The CDR3 reads CASSPDRNQPQHF. The CDR3 DNA reads TGTGCCAGCAGTCCGGACAGGAATCAGCCCCAGCATTTT.

V usage is TRBV5-1 and J usage is TRBJ1-1; D gene uncertain. With 8 bases removed from V and 0 bases from J, the gap between germline ends came to 8 bases. Germline V CDR1 and CDR2: SGHRS, YFSETQ. The CDR3 is made up of 12 amino acids. The CDR3 nucleotides are TGCGCCAGTAGACGGATGAACACTGAAGCTTTCTTT. As protein: CASRRMNTEAFF.

V gene TRBV4-2 combines with J gene TRBJ1-6; D is unresolved. The V gene lost 4 bases and the J gene lost 8 bases, with 18 bases spanning the gap. The germline V gene has CDR1 LGHNA and CDR2 YNFKEQ. The CDR3 is 16 residues long. CDR3: CASSPPLWFQYSPLHF. As DNA, the CDR3 is TGTGCCAGCAGCCCACCCCTTTGGTTTCAGTATTCACCCCTCCACTTT.

The rearrangement links TRBV28 to TRBJ1-2, with unresolved D. Germline lookup yields CDR1 MDHEN and CDR2 SYDVKM. There are 13 residues in the CDR3. V dropped 4 bases and J dropped 10 bases, with 16 bases sitting between them. The CDR3 here is CASSSWSALYYTF. CDR3 coding DNA: TGTGCCAGCAGTTCCTGGTCGGCCTTGTACTACACCTTC.

The rearrangement uses TRBV9 and TRBJ2-2; D gene ambiguous. Looked up from germline, CDR1 is SGDLS and CDR2 is YYNGEE. Between the trimmed V and J ends, which lost 2 bases and 5 bases, there was a span of 4 bases. CDR3 length equals 12 residues. As DNA, the CDR3 is TGTGCCAGCAGCGTGAGTACCGGGGAGCTGTTTTTT. It translates to CASSVSTGELFF. Full variable domain (missing parts from reference TRBV9 and TRBJ2-2): DSGVTQTPKHLITATGQRVTLRCSPRSGDLSVYWYQQSLDQGLQFLIQYYNGEERAKGNILERFSAQQFPDLHSELNLSSLELGDSALYFCASSVSTGELFFGEGSRLTVL.